Below are 22 T cell receptor beta chains sequenced from a single sample in a study of PD-L1 blockade in urothelial cancer. Method: immunoSEQ multiplex PCR; TCRdb's copy keeps in-frame clones and lacks some. This table holds 98,000 or so clones, 90% found once. Time point reported: pretreatment peripheral blood. This specimen was PBMCs, taken around atezolizumab (anti-PD-L1) treatment. The source of these receptors is a man aged 55-75 years with urothelial cancer.

This clone has just a few counts. The rearrangement joins TRBV11-2 to TRBJ2-5; TRBD2 matches at 9 bases. The CDR3 loop spans 18 amino acids. The V gene end was trimmed by 1 base and the J gene end by 4 bases; junction bases not matched to a gene: 13. Germline loops: CDR1 SGHAT, CDR2 FQNNGV. The CDR3 loop reads CASSLVRAGGRGVETQYF. The CDR3, as DNA: TGTGCCAGCAGCTTAGTACGCGCGGGGGGGCGCGGCGTAGAGACCCAGTACTTC.

The chain combines TRBV4-1 with TRBJ1-2; the match to TRBD1 covers 7 bases. CDR1 and CDR2 from the germline V gene are MGHRA and YSYEKL. V dropped 1 base and J dropped 8; count of bases not matched to a gene: 4. The CDR3 consists of 13 residues. CDR3 nucleotides: TGCGCCAGCAGCCAAGTCCGGGACAGAGGCTACACCTTC. Its protein product is CASSQVRDRGYTF.

The chain recombines TRBV9 with TRBJ2-1; 12 bases fit TRBD2. Germline trimming cut 0 bases from V and 6 bases from J; bases unmatched to any gene: 7. Germline V gene sequence: CDR1 SGDLS, CDR2 YYNGEE. The CDR3 totals 17 residues. CDR3 sequence (DNA): TGTGCCAGCAGCGTAGGCCCCCGGACTAGCGGGATCAATGAGCAGTTCTTC. It specifies CASSVGPRTSGINEQFF.

The chain recombines TRBV9 with TRBJ1-5; possibly TRBD1 for D (6 bases). The CDR3 is 13 residues long. Trimming left V 4 bases short and J 9 bases short, with 14 bases between. In germline, CDR1 is SGDLS, CDR2 YYNGEE. CDR3 sequence: CASSPGVTGPQHF. The CDR3 nucleotides read TGTGCCAGCAGCCCAGGGGTTACCGGGCCCCAGCATTTT. The full variable domain, with the rest looked up from reference TRBV9 and TRBJ1-5, is DSGVTQTPKHLITATGQRVTLRCSPRSGDLSVYWYQQSLDQGLQFLIQYYNGEERAKGNILERFSAQQFPDLHSELNLSSLELGDSALYFCASSPGVTGPQHFGDGTRLSIL.

V is TRBV23-1 and J is TRBJ2-7; 9 nucleotides agree with TRBD1. TRBV23-1 is an ORF for which the function is uncertain. The CDR3 consists of 17 residues. V shed 1 base and J 6 bases; nucleotides not matched to a gene: 13. The CDR3 DNA is TGCGCCAGCAGTCAATTGCAGGTAGGGACAGGGTTAACCGAGCAGTACTTC. Translated: CASSQLQVGTGLTEQYF.

The V and J genes are TRBV7-2 and TRBJ2-7, with TRBD2 matching over 10 bases. Germline CDR1 reads SGHTA; CDR2 reads FQGNSA. V lost 5 bases to trimming and J lost 2 bases; unmatched junction nucleotides: 6. The CDR3 is 15 residues long. In DNA, the CDR3 is TGTGCCAGCAGCAAAGAAGCGGGAGGGCCCTACGAGCAGTACTTC. Protein: CASSKEAGGPYEQYF.

The chain has TRBV13 and TRBJ2-1; 13 positions match TRBD2. CDR3 size: 24 residues. CDR1 is PRHDT and CDR2 is FYEKMQ in the germline V gene (reference sequence). J gave up 8 bases and V 5 bases, and 33 bases lay outside the gene matches. CDR3 in amino acids: CASSDWLGNADRPVKTSGRHEQFF. CDR3 in DNA: TGTGCCAGCAGCGATTGGCTCGGTAACGCGGATAGGCCTGTAAAGACTAGCGGGAGGCATGAGCAGTTCTTC.

The chain carries TRBV9 and TRBJ1-2; 11 nucleotides align to TRBD1. The CDR3 loop spans 14 amino acids. The germline V gene has CDR1 SGDLS and CDR2 YYNGEE. The junction had 4 bases not matched to a gene; V was cut back by 6 bases and J by 3 bases. The CDR3 nucleotides read TGTGCCAGCAACCGGGACAGGGGGGACTATGGCTACACCTTC. As protein: CASNRDRGDYGYTF.

The CDR3 DNA sequence: TGTGCCAGCAATTTAAGGCCTGCGGGGGGGGAGCTGTTTTTT. This sequence encodes CASNLRPAGGELFF. The chain carries TRBV21-1 and TRBJ2-2; TRBD2, as called in the table, went unchecked against the DNA. TRBV21-1 is a known pseudogene. The CDR3 is 14 amino acids.

The chain couples TRBV5-4 to TRBJ2-5; 9 bases agree with TRBD2. The CDR3 runs 14 residues. Germline CDR1 reads SGHNT; CDR2 reads YYREEE (reference sequence). The ends lost 4 bases at V and 3 bases at J; junction bases unmatched: 4. The CDR3, as DNA: TGTGCCAGCAGCCCGGGACTAGCCAAAGAGACCCAGTACTTC. This translates into CASSPGLAKETQYF.

This clone was detected only once. The rearrangement uses TRBV28 and TRBJ1-4; 8 bases agree with TRBD1. Germline assignment: CDR1 MDHEN and CDR2 SYDVKM. V was pared by 4 bases and J by 7 bases, with 5 bases of the junction left unmatched. The CDR3 runs 14 residues. DNA of the CDR3: TGTGCCAGCAGTTCCCCGCAGGGGGCTGAAAAACTGTTTTTT. It specifies CASSSPQGAEKLFF.

This clone was seen more than once but under ten times. The rearrangement joins TRBV10-2 to TRBJ1-5; tentative D call: TRBD1 (5 bases). The CDR3 spans 14 residues. Trimming took off 2 bases at V and 2 bases at J, with 7 bases between the two ends. Germline V CDR1 and CDR2: WSHSY, SAAADI. The DNA of the CDR3 is TGCGCCAGCAGTGAGCAGGGCGGCAATCAGCCCCAGCATTTT. Its protein product is CASSEQGGNQPQHF.

The chain carries TRBV1 and TRBJ2-7; TRBD2 is the table's D call, not checked against the DNA. TRBV1 is shown as a pseudogene. The CDR3 consists of 16 residues. The CDR3 DNA follows: TGCACCAGCAGCCAACTCTGTAGCGGGATCTCCTACGAGCAGTACTTC. Amino acid sequence: CTSSQLCSGISYEQYF.

The CDR3 sequence is CASSRGGQGYEQYF. The CDR3 DNA sequence: TGTGCCAGCAGTCGTGGGGGACAGGGCTACGAGCAGTACTTC. The chain links TRBV5-5 to TRBJ2-7; 9 nucleotides match TRBD1. The CDR3 runs 14 residues. Germline V CDR1 and CDR2: SGHKS, YYEKEE (reference sequence). The junction had 6 bases not matched to a gene; V was cut back by 5 bases and J by 3 bases.

This clone occurred once. The V gene is TRBV4-2, the J gene TRBJ2-6; TRBD1 aligns across 9 bases. CDR3 length equals 18 residues. In germline, CDR1 is LGHNA, CDR2 YNFKEQ. Trimming at V came to 4 bases and at J to 2 bases, leaving 9 bases not matched to a gene. Here the CDR3 reads CASSLSGQGFAGANVLTF. CDR3 sequence (DNA): TGTGCCAGCAGCCTAAGCGGACAGGGGTTTGCTGGGGCCAACGTCCTGACTTTC.

CDR3 coding DNA: TGTGCCAGCAGCTTCGGGTCCAGGGGGCTCACAGATACGCAGTATTTT. This encodes CASSFGSRGLTDTQYF. V usage is TRBV7-2 and J usage is TRBJ2-3; 8 nucleotides match TRBD1. The CDR3 contains 16 residues. The trim removed 3 bases at V and 2 bases at J, leaving 7 bases unmatched. Germline V gives CDR1 SGHTA, CDR2 FQGNSA.

The CDR3 DNA is TGTGCCAGCAGCCGCGGGACAGGGGGTTCCAAAAACATTCAGTACTTC. This translates into CASSRGTGGSKNIQYF. The chain couples TRBV28 to TRBJ2-4, with 11 bases lining up with TRBD1. The CDR3 contains 16 residues. Germline CDR1 and CDR2: MDHEN and SYDVKM. V dropped 6 bases and J dropped 2; count of bases not matched to a gene: 6.

The chain is built from TRBV2 and TRBJ2-1, with TRBD2 identical over 8 bases. The CDR3 spans 14 residues. V shed 1 base and J 4 bases; nucleotides not matched to a gene: 0. Germline V lookup: CDR1 SNHLY, CDR2 FYNNEI. In DNA form, the CDR3 reads TGTGCCAGCAGTGAAGGCGGGGGGTACAATGAGCAGTTCTTC. Its translation is CASSEGGGYNEQFF.

The chain employs TRBV11-2 and TRBJ2-5, with 8 bases fitting TRBD2. Trimming removed 5 bases from V and 4 bases from J; junction bases left unmatched: 15. The CDR3 extends over 17 amino acids. Germline CDR1 SGHAT, CDR2 FQNNGV. The CDR3 region is CASSQLGAGVSVETQYF. In DNA form, the CDR3 reads TGTGCCAGCAGCCAACTAGGAGCGGGAGTATCTGTAGAGACCCAGTACTTC.

This rearrangement joins TRBV6-1 to TRBJ1-5, with D possibly TRBD1 on 5 matching bases. This CDR3 is built from 13 residues. Trimming took 5 bases from V and 7 from J, leaving 12 bases between them. Germline values: CDR1 MNHNS, CDR2 SASEGT. The CDR3 protein is CASSLSGLQPQHF. In nucleotides, the CDR3 is TGTGCCAGCAGTTTATCAGGGTTGCAGCCCCAGCATTTT.

The chain combines TRBV7-8 with TRBJ2-2; 7 positions agree with TRBD1. CDR1 and CDR2 from the germline V gene are SGHVS and FQNEAQ. The CDR3 totals 15 residues. V shed 5 bases and J 4 bases; nucleotides not matched to a gene: 7. CDR3 region: CASSPHRGRTGELFF. The CDR3 region has the DNA TGTGCCAGCAGCCCGCACAGGGGACGCACCGGGGAGCTGTTTTTT.

This chain connects TRBV6-1 to TRBJ2-4; the match to TRBD2 covers 7 bases. The CDR3 consists of 14 residues. V lost 0 bases to trimming and J lost 8 bases; unmatched junction nucleotides: 4. CDR1 MNHNS and CDR2 SASEGT come from the germline V gene. CDR3 amino acids: CASSEAWREHIQYF. The CDR3 nucleotides read TGTGCCAGCAGTGAAGCTTGGCGGGAGCACATTCAGTACTTC.